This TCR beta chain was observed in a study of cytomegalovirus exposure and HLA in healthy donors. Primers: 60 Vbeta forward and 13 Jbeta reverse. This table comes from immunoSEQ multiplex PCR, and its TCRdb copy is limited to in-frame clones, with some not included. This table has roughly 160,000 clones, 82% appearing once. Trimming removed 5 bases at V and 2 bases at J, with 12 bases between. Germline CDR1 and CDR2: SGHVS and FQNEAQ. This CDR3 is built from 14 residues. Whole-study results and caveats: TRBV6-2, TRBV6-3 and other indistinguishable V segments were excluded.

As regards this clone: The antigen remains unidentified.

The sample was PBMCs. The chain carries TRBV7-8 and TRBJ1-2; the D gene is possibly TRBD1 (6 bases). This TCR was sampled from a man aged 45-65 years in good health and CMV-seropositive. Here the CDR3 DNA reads TGTGCCAGCAGCGTACTAACAGGGAACTATGGCTACACCTTC. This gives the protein CASSVLTGNYGYTF.